The clone carrying this TCR beta chain was seen a handful of times. Its target is not known. This record comes from a study of cytomegalovirus exposure and HLA in healthy donors. PCR amplification relied on 60 Vbeta primers (plus 13 Jbeta primers). TCRdb keeps only in-frame clones here, not all; method: immunoSEQ multiplex PCR. The data show approximately 190,000 clones, 75% to 90% seen once. Germline CDR1 and CDR2: LNHDA and SQIVND (reference sequence). V lost 3 bases, J lost 0 bases, and 2 bases stayed unmatched. The CDR3 has 15 residues. Study-wide findings and caveats: The listing of about 150 TCR beta chains classed them as cytomegalovirus-associated.

This clonotype was sampled from a man between 40 and 49 years old in good health and CMV-seropositive. The sequencing input was PBMCs. V gene TRBV19 combines with J gene TRBJ2-1, with 7 bases identical to TRBD2. The CDR3 spells CASSIRTSSYNEQFF. DNA of the CDR3: TGTGCCAGTAGTATCCGGACTAGCTCCTACAATGAGCAGTTCTTC.